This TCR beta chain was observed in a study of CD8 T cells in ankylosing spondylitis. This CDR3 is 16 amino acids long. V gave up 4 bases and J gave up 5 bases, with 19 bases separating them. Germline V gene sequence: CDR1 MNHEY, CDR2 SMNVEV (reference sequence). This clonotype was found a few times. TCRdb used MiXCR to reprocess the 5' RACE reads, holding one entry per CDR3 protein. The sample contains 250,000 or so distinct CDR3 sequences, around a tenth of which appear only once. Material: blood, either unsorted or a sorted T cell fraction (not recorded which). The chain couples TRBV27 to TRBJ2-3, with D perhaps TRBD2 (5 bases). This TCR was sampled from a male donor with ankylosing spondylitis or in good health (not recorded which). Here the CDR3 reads CASSSYQGLGRDTQYF. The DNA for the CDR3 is TGTGCCAGCAGTTCGTACCAAGGACTGGGAAGAGATACGCAGTATTTT.